This T cell receptor (beta chain) was obtained from a study of T cells in pancreatic ductal adenocarcinoma. Overall study findings and caveats: Blood had more productive templates and about 8-fold more unique clonotypes than tumor. No significant tumor-blood clonality difference; means were about 0.1 and 0.065.

V gave up 0 bases and J gave up 4 bases; unmatched junction bases: 7. The CDR3 covers 16 residues. Germline CDR1 reads SGHRS; CDR2 reads YFSETQ. Surgery without prior neoadjuvant therapy was the treatment of the selected pancreatic ductal adenocarcinoma patients. This clone has only a few counts. Its cognate antigen is unknown. Here immunoSEQ multiplex PCR was the method, and the copy in TCRdb shows in-frame clones only, minus some. The repertoire consists of around 9,300 clones, with 85% to 90% occurring once and the leading ten covering less than 4%. The chain is built from TRBV5-1 and TRBJ2-5, with TRBD2 identical over 9 bases. This clonotype was obtained from a human donor with pancreatic ductal adenocarcinoma. The sample taken for sequencing was PBMCs. As DNA, the CDR3 is TGCGCCAGCAGCTTGGTTGGTAGCGGGAGATCAGAGACCCAGTACTTC. It codes for CASSLVGSGRSETQYF.